This T cell receptor beta chain was observed in a study of blood T cell repertoires in COVID-19. Clinical history as reported by participants underpinned cohort assignment. The germline V gene has CDR1 SGDLS and CDR2 YYNGEE. This CDR3 region has 14 residues. Trimming removed 1 base at V and 0 bases at J, with 7 bases between. Assay used: immunoSEQ multiplex PCR; TCRdb lists only in-frame clones, some missing. Here the sample spans roughly 420,000 clones, around 87% being singletons. This chain joins TRBV9 and TRBJ1-1, with D possibly TRBD1 on 6 matching bases. The sample was PBMCs or T cells enriched from blood (not recorded which). This receptor was taken from a young woman with acute COVID-19. CDR3 loop: CASSVQGMNTEAFF. CDR3 nucleotide sequence: TGTGCCAGCAGCGTACAGGGGATGAACACTGAAGCTTTCTTT. The entire variable domain, with the rest obtained from reference TRBV9 and TRBJ1-1, is as follows: DSGVTQTPKHLITATGQRVTLRCSPRSGDLSVYWYQQSLDQGLQFLIQYYNGEERAKGNILERFSAQQFPDLHSELNLSSLELGDSALYFCASSVQGMNTEAFFGQGTRLTVV.